One sample yielded the 5 T cell receptor beta chains listed below, sequenced in a study of blood T cell repertoires in COVID-19. TCRdb's copy holds only in-frame clones and misses some; the assay was immunoSEQ multiplex PCR. The table has about 400,000 clones, around nine tenths seen once. The sequenced sample was peripheral blood. These receptors all stem from a woman younger than 45 with acute or convalescent COVID-19.

The CDR3 region is CASSHEPGLTNEQYF. The CDR3, as DNA: TGCGCCAGCAGCCACGAACCGGGACTCACCAACGAGCAGTACTTC. V gene TRBV4-1 combines with J gene TRBJ2-7; tentative D call: TRBD2 (6 bases). The V end was cut by 3 bases, the J end by 5 bases, with 17 bases between. This CDR3 is 15 amino acids long. Germline-derived CDR1 and CDR2 are MGHRA and YSYEKL.

This clone was detected once. This chain connects TRBV11-2 to TRBJ2-1, with D uncertain. Germline loops: CDR1 SGHAT, CDR2 FQNNGV. The CDR3 loop spans 14 amino acids. V shed 5 bases and J shed 0 bases, with 8 bases lying between them. This CDR3 reads CASSRVVSYNEQFF. The DNA of the CDR3 is TGTGCCAGCAGCCGCGTCGTCTCCTACAATGAGCAGTTCTTC.

This chain connects TRBV27 to TRBJ2-3; 8 bases are shared with TRBD2. Germline CDR1 reads MNHEY; CDR2 reads SMNVEV (reference sequence). After removal of 5 bases from V and 2 bases from J, the junction contained 9 bases not matched to a gene. CDR3 length: 16 residues. The CDR3 loop reads CASSTPSGGLTDTQYF. CDR3 in DNA: TGTGCCAGCAGTACTCCGAGCGGGGGCCTCACAGATACGCAGTATTTT.

CDR3 DNA: TGTGCCAGCAGCCCAGGACTAGCGGGGAGCGATGAGCAGTTCTTC. It encodes CASSPGLAGSDEQFF. This chain connects TRBV3-1 (or the pseudogene TRBV3-2) to TRBJ2-1, with 12 nucleotides matching TRBD2. With 4 bases clipped from V and 8 bases from J, the junction kept 6 bases outside the gene matches. Germline-derived CDR1 and CDR2 are LGHDT and YNNKEL (reference sequence). There are 15 residues in the CDR3.

The chain couples TRBV4-1 to TRBJ2-1, with TRBD1 matching over 7 bases. CDR3 length: 16 residues. V dropped 1 base and J dropped 9; count of bases not matched to a gene: 12. Germline CDR1 is MGHRA and CDR2 is YSYEKL. The CDR3 loop reads CASSQGTGAWSGEQFF. CDR3 nucleotide sequence: TGCGCCAGCAGCCAAGGAACAGGGGCGTGGAGCGGTGAGCAGTTCTTC.